This T cell receptor beta chain was captured by sequencing in a study of T cells in Graves' hyperthyroidism and ophthalmopathy (dated by TCRdb to about 2019). At the level of the whole study: Peripheral blood was sampled at the time of initial diagnosis, prior to any treatment. To identify distinguishing TCR V-J signatures, a discovery cohort of around 100 patients was used, comprising 40 to 45 with Graves' ophthalmopathy and 57 with stable Graves' hyperthyroidism. Prospective prediction of ophthalmopathy was tested in an independent validation cohort consisting of 18 hyperthyroidism patients and around 16 patients who later progressed to ophthalmopathy. The roughly 100 discovery patients were randomly divided into training and test sets at a 7:3 ratio. In more than 5 Graves' hyperthyroidism patients, the study also compared T-cell repertoires from thyroid tissue with T-cell repertoires from blood. Once sampling was done, hyperthyroidism patients were given methimazole at a starting dose of 30 mg daily, whereas ophthalmopathy patients were given high-dose intravenous methylprednisolone. The paper describes TCR Vbeta CDR3 sequencing of fewer than 150 peripheral blood samples, made up of 43 ophthalmopathy patients, approximately 73 hyperthyroidism patients and some 17 progressor patients.

Paper-wide results and their limitations: Blood samples also contained most of the expanded thyroid clonotypes (frequency above 0.001), which suggests that blood repertoires may reflect thyroid immune responses. In validation, the model predicted progression to ophthalmopathy a median of roughly 6.1 months before onset, with roughly 70% sensitivity and just under 75% specificity. Sample size was not statistically predetermined, and blinding of investigators to group allocation was not performed. A 13 V-J signature model separated ophthalmopathy from stable hyperthyroidism, with roughly 88% sensitivity and about 81% specificity in cross-validation and 80%/75% in testing.

TCR beta CDR3 regions were amplified from RNA transcripts. The first round of RT-PCR for the TCR CDR3 was performed with the HTBI primer set and the Qiagen OneStep RT-PCR kit. The libraries were constructed in a second round of multiplex PCR and then size-selected and purified. The libraries were sequenced on an Illumina HiSeq2000 using paired-end 100 bp reads. The source study handled its data this way. SOAPnuke was used to process the raw data, throwing out any read that contained adapters or uncalled bases, had a mean Phred below 15, or lacked an exact constant-primer or identifier match. COPE v1.2.5 was used to merge the high-quality paired reads, and each unique nucleotide sequence was defined as a clonotype. MiTCR v1.1 was used to align clonotypes to the IMGT TRBV, TRBD and TRBJ reference segments. Only V-J combinations with frequency above 0.0001, covering about 99% of repertoires, were analysed. A TCS score was defined as the ratio between F50 (clonal expansion) and ExV (chaos), using BLOSUM62-based TCRdist between CDR3 peptides within each V-J. Welch's t-statistics and random forest reduced several hundred V-J features to some 14, which were used in a naive Bayes classifier (R e1071). In TCRdb, the public reads were trimmed at Q25 with fastp and aligned with MiXCR, with productive beta chains retained. Each record represents a unique CDR3 protein, reported with the most common genes and DNA among its rows. Clone size and V and J calls follow TCRdb, not the original study. This sample is represented by under 600,000 distinct CDR3 sequences; about a sixth of them were singletons. The top ten constitute about 3.5% of the sample.

The CDR3 runs 16 residues from the cysteine to the phenylalanine. Only the CDR3 DNA stays, 48 bases, in frame from base 1. The germline V end is reduced by 2 bases and the J end by 4 bases; junction bases left unmatched: 8. The CDR1 and CDR2 encoded by the germline V gene are SNHLY and FYNNEI. This clonotype was seen many times. What this receptor recognizes is not known. Qualities for individual bases were not recorded, and no much larger clone is one base off. Ophthalmopathy patients had moderately to severely active disease, Clinical Activity Score of at least 3, NOSPECS grade of at least 4, and duration under 3 months. The study excluded patients with uncontrolled infections, other autoimmune diseases, pregnancy or lactation. Diagnoses relied on clinical symptoms, serum thyroxine and TRAb, thyroid ultrasound and orbital computed tomography. PBMCs were isolated from approximately 10 ml of fresh peripheral blood by Ficoll-Paque density gradient centrifugation. Total RNA was extracted using Trizol reagent, and RNA quality was assessed on an Agilent 2100 Bioanalyzer.

The rearrangement combines TRBV2 with TRBJ2-1, and TRBD2 aligns with 7 junction nucleotides. Source material: blood. The TCR sequence derives from a woman aged 40-49 years with Graves' ophthalmopathy. The CDR3 here reads CASSELVLADYNEQFF. The sequenced DNA is TGTGCCAGCAGTGAACTCGTGCTAGCGGATTACAATGAGCAGTTCTTC.